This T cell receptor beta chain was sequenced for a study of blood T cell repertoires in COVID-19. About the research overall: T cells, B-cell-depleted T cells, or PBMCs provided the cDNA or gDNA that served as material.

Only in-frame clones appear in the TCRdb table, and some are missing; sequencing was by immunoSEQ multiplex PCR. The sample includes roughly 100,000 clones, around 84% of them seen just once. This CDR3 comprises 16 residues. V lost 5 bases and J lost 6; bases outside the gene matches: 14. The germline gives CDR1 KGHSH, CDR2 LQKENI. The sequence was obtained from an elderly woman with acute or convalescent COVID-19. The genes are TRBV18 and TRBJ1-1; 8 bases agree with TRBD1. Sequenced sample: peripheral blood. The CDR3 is CASSEMTGALVSEAFF. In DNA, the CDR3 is TGTGCCAGCTCAGAGATGACAGGGGCGCTAGTTTCTGAAGCTTTCTTT.